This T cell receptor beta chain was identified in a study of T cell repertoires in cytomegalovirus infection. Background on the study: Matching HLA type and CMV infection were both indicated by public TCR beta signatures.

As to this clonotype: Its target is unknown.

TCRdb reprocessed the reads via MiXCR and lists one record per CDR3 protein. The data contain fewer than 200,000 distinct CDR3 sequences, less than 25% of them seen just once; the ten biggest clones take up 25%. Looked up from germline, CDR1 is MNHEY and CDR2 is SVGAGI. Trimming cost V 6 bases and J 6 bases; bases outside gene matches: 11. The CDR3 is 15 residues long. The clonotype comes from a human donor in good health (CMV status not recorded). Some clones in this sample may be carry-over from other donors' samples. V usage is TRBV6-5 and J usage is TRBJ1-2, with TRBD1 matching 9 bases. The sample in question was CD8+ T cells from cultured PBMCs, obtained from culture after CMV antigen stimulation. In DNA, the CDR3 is TGTGCCAGCAGAAAATACACCCGGGACAGGGATGGCTACACCTTC. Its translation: CASRKYTRDRDGYTF.